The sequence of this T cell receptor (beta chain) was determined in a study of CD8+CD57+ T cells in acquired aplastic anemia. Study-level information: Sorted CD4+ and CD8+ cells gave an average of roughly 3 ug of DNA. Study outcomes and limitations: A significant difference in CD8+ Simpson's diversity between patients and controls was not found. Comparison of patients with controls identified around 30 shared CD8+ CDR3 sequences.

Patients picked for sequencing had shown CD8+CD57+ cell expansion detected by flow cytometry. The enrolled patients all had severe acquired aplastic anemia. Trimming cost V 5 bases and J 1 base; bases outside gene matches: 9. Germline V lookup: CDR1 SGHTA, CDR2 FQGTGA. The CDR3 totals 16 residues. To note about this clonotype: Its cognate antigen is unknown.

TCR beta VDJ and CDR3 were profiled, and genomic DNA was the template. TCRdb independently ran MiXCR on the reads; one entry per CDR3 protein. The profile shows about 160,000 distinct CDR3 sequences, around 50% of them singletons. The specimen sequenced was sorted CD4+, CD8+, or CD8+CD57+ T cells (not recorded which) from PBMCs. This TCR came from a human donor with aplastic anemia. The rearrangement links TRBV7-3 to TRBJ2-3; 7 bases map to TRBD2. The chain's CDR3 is CASSPKGLSGTDTQYF. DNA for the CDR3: TGTGCCAGCAGCCCTAAGGGACTATCGGGCACAGATACGCAGTATTTT.